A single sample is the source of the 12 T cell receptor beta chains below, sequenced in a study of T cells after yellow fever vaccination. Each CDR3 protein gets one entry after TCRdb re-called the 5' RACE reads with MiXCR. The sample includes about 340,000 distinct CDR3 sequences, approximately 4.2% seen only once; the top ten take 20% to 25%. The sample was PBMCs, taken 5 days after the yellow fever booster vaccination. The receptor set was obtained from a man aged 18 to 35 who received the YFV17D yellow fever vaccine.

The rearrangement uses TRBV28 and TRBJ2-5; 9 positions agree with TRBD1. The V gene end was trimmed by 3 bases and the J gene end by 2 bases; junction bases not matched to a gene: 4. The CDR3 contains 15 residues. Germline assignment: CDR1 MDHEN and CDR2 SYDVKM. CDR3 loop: CASSLGDREQETQYF. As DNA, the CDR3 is TGTGCCAGCAGTTTGGGGGACAGGGAGCAAGAGACCCAGTACTTC.

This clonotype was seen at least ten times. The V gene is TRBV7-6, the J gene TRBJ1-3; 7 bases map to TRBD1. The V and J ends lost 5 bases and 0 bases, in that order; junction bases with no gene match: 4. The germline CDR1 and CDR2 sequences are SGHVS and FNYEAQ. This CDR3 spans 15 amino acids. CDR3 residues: CASSHGTDSGNTIYF. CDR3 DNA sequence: TGTGCCAGCAGCCACGGGACAGACTCTGGAAACACCATATATTTT. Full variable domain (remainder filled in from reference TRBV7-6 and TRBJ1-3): GAGVSQSPRYKVTKRGQDVALRCDPISGHVSLYWYRQALGQGPEFLTYFNYEAQQDKSGLPNDRFSAERPEGSISTLTIQRTEQRDSAMYRCASSHGTDSGNTIYFGEGSWLTVV.

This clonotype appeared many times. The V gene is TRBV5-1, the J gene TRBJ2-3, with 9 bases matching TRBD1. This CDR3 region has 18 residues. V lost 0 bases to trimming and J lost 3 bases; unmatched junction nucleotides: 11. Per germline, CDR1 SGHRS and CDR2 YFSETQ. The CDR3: CASSLDRGLWKSTDTQYF. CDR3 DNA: TGCGCCAGCAGCTTGGACAGGGGGCTGTGGAAGAGTACAGATACGCAGTATTTT.

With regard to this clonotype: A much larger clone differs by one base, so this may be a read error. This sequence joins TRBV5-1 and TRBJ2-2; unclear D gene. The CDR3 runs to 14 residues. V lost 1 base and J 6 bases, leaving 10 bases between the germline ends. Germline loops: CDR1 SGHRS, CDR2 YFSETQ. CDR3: CASSLTINAGELFF. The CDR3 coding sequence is TGCGCCAGCAGCTTGACTATCAACGCCGGGGAGCTGTTTTTT.

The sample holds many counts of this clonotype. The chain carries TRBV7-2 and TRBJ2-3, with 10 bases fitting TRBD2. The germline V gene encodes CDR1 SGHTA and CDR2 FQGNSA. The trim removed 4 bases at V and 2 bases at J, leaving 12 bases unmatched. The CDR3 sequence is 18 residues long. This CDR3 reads CASSSRASGGRLTDTQYF. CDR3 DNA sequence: TGTGCCAGCAGCTCTCGGGCTAGCGGGGGCCGCCTCACAGATACGCAGTATTTT.

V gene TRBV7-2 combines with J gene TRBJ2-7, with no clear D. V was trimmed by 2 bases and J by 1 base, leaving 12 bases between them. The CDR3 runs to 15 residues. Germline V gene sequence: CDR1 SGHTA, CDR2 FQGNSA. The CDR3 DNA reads TGTGCCAGCAGCTTAAGCCGGCCTTCATCCTACGAGCAGTACTTC. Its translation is CASSLSRPSSYEQYF.

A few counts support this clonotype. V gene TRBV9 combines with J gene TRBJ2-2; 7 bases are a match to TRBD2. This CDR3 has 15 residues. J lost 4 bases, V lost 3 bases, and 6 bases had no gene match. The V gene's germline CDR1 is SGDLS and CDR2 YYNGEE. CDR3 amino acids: CASSAATSITGELFF. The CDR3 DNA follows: TGTGCCAGCAGCGCCGCGACTAGCATCACCGGGGAGCTGTTTTTT.

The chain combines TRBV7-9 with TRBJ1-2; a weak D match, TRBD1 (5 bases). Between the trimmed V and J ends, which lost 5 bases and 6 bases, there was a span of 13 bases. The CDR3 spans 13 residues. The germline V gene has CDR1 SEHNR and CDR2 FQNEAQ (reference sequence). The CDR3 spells CASSPRRGDGYTF. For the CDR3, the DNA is TGTGCCAGCAGCCCACGGCGGGGGGATGGCTACACCTTC.

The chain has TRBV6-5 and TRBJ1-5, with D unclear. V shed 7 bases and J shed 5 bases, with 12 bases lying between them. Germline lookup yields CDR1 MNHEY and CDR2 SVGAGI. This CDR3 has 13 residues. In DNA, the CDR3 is TGTGCCAGCACTCCTCGGGCCGATCAGCCCCAGCATTTT. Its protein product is CASTPRADQPQHF.

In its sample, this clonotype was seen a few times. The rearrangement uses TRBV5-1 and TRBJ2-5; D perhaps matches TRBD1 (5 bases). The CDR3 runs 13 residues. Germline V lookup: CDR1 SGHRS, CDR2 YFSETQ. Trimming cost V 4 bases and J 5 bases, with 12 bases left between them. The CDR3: CASSDSSPETQYF. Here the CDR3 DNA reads TGCGCCAGCAGCGACAGCAGTCCCGAGACCCAGTACTTC.

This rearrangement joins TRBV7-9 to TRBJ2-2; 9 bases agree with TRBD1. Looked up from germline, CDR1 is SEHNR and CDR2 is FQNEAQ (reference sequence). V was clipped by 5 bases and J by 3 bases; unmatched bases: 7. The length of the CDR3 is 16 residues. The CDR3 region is CASSPEDRGDTGELFF. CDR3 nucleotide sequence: TGTGCCAGCAGCCCAGAGGACAGGGGTGACACCGGGGAGCTGTTTTTT.

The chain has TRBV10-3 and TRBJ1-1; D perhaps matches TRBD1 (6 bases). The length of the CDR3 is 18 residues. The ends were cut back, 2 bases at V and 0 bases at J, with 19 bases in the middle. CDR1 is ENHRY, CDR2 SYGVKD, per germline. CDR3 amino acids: CAISEEVWRGRMNTEAFF. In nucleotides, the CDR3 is TGTGCCATCAGTGAGGAGGTGTGGCGGGGGCGAATGAACACTGAAGCTTTCTTT.